This TCR beta chain was sequenced in a study of blood T cell repertoires in COVID-19. About the research overall: Sample material is recorded as cDNA or gDNA derived from T cells, B-cell-depleted T cells, or PBMCs.

The CDR3 runs 15 residues. Trimming stripped 3 bases from V and 2 bases from J, with 14 bases between. CDR1 MNHNS and CDR2 SASEGT come from the germline V gene. Authors' processing steps: Reference gene primer amplification gave estimated nucleated cell counts. Only in-frame clones appear in the TCRdb table, and some are missing; sequencing was by immunoSEQ multiplex PCR. The D gene and trimming were derived from the DNA, and the V and J assignments and clone size from that table. The sample has about 220,000 clones, more than 75% seen once. A Seattle source enrolled patients during active infection and followed them longitudinally.

Material: peripheral blood. The chain is built from TRBV6-1 and TRBJ2-7; possibly TRBD2 for D (6 bases). This clonotype was obtained from an older woman with COVID-19, enrolled during active disease. CDR3 bases: TGTGCCAGCAGTGAGGGGGGTCTAGGGGCCTACGAGCAGTACTTC. Translated: CASSEGGLGAYEQYF.